This TCR beta chain was obtained from a study of neurological immune-mediated disorders. Synthesis of cDNA was performed by 5'RACE using 10-nucleotide random UMIs. TCRdb re-called the 5' RACE reads through MiXCR, storing one row per CDR3 protein. The data hold over 55,000 distinct CDR3 sequences, with more than 8% observed a single time. On this clonotype: Its antigen is unidentified. The germline gene is not matched at one end of the junction; a read error may be the cause.

The study's findings and limits: None of the CDR3 amino acid sequences found in expanded clones was shared across subjects. This suggests that the TCR-beta repertoires were private in all groups.

Regarding time point: longitudinal time-point 2. The study used blood bank volunteers in Maryland, USA, as healthy controls. Unsorted libraries were prepared from 2 million PBMCs that had been stored at -80 C. The CDR3 is 16 amino acids. Germline V gene lookup returns CDR1 SGHRS and CDR2 YFSETQ. The source material was PBMCs. The chain carries TRBV5-1 and TRBJ2-2; D may be TRBD2 (7 bases). The sequence derives from a young man in good health. In DNA, the CDR3 is TGCGCCAGCAGCCCTGGGGGGGCCCTCCTAGACGGGGAGCTTTTTTTT. As protein: CASSPGGALLDGELFF.